This note documents a single T cell receptor beta chain sequence. Its target antigen remains unknown. No quality values exist for individual bases; no much larger clone is one base distant. The immunoSEQ Assay, a bias-controlled multiplex PCR, was used to amplify TCRbeta CDR3 regions from genomic DNA. The original pipeline was this. Nucleated cell counts per sample were estimated from amplification of reference gene primers within the assay. Sequence reads were collapsed and filtered to measure the absolute abundance of every unique TCRbeta CDR3 rearrangement. For each sample, productive Simpson clonality was calculated by taking the square root of Simpson's diversity index across productive rearrangements. TCRdb re-hosts the immuneACCESS table, in-frame sequences only. Its copies lack some clones; in the studies checked, an unresolved V gene accounts for under half of them, and the cause for the rest is not known. V, J and clone size are those of that table, while D and trimming were read from the DNA. The sample table lists roughly 260,000 clones, around nine tenths of them with a count of one. The ten largest clones represent roughly 3% of the sample.

Participants in the prospective study were aged roughly 18 to 89 years, lived in some 24 United States geographic areas, and enrolled through a virtual design. In the prospective study, cohorts were assigned on the basis of participant-reported clinical history obtained from a screening survey and a study questionnaire. Recovered participants in ImmuneRACE Cohort 3 were defined as having two consecutive negative NP/OP PCR tests, clearance from a healthcare professional, or resolution of symptoms. Mobile phlebotomists in the prospective study collected whole blood, serum and a nasopharyngeal or oropharyngeal swab from every participant. Additional blood draws and questionnaires over an approximately two-month period could optionally be provided by prospective study participants. Before DNA extraction, prospective study blood samples were shipped either frozen or at room temperature. These data come from a study of blood T cell repertoires in COVID-19 (TCRdb year 2020). With regard to the full study: Samples covering the acute and convalescent phases of COVID-19 were provided by collaborators in the United States, Italy and Spain. The material from the prospective study consisted of cDNA or gDNA derived from T cells, B-cell-depleted T cells, or PBMCs. Deeply sampled blood TCRbeta repertoires from subjects exposed to, actively infected with, or recovered from COVID-19 were included in the dataset. The repertoires were made available in a free public database intended to serve as a resource for research on the immune response to SARS-CoV-2. Samples were obtained from the ongoing ImmuneRACE study (first 160 participants) and from some 1,300 subjects provided by 6 global collaborators. Sample metadata almost always included a de-identified subject ID, COVID-19 status, age in years and sex. Where available, HLA class I and class II types were obtained from metadata supplied by the sample provider rather than from assay-based typing.

Overall results and qualifications from the work: The quantity of clinical and demographic metadata differed by source and by participant and was supplied without curation.

The CDR3 numbers 16 residues from cysteine through phenylalanine. Only the CDR3 DNA stays, 48 bases, in frame from base 1. Sequencing used PBMCs or T cells enriched from blood (not recorded which). The TCR comes from a woman younger than 35 who had recovered from COVID-19. The V and J genes are TRBV21-1 and TRBJ1-1. TRBV21-1 is a pseudogene. The CDR3 protein sequence reads: CASSKAREGWSTEAFF. The nucleotide sequence reads TGTGCCAGCAGCAAAGCGAGGGAGGGGTGGAGCACTGAAGCTTTCTTT.